This T cell receptor (beta chain) stems from a study of shared T cell receptors in the human thymus. This clone was seen just once. TCRdb keeps only in-frame clones here, not all; method: immunoSEQ multiplex PCR. The table has 450,000 to 650,000 clones, 75% to 85% seen once. The germline V gene has CDR1 KGHSH and CDR2 LQKENI. V gave up 0 bases and J gave up 6 bases; unmatched junction bases: 4. This CDR3 region has 15 residues. The same specimen was also included in a second study, on human thymus T cells. Per that study: Congenital heart defects were the reason for the corrective surgery that the donors, healthy Finnish infants, were having. Corrective heart surgery yielded the resections from which the thymus tissue came. What appeared biased in thymic and blood repertoires was the usage of V and J genes. Related reports documented highly overlapping thymic repertoires among unrelated individuals.

Sequenced sample: thymocytes. This TCR was sampled from a boy in the first two years of life with a congenital heart defect. J is TRBJ2-2 and V is TRBV18; 7 nucleotides line up with TRBD1. The CDR3 DNA sequence: TGTGCCAGCTCACCACCCAGGGACAGTCCCGGGGAGCTGTTTTTT. Translating gives CASSPPRDSPGELFF.